The source of this T cell receptor beta chain is a study of cytomegalovirus exposure and HLA in healthy donors. The CDR3 consists of 12 residues. The trim removed 4 bases at V and 10 bases at J, leaving 4 bases unmatched. Germline CDR1 and CDR2: SGHRS and YFSETQ. Primers included in the PCR were 60 Vbeta and 13 Jbeta primers. Measured with immunoSEQ multiplex PCR; TCRdb has only the in-frame clones, and not every one. This table has fewer than 200,000 clones, around 76% appearing once. The specimen sequenced was PBMCs. The rearrangement joins TRBV5-1 to TRBJ1-3, with TRBD1 identical over 8 bases. The source of this sequence is a man aged 60 to 75 in good health and CMV-seronegative. In DNA form, the CDR3 reads TGCGCCAGCAGCCCAGGGGGCGAGACCATATATTTT. Protein sequence: CASSPGGETIYF.